This T cell receptor beta chain appears in the sequencing data of a study of cytomegalovirus exposure and HLA in healthy donors. Turning to the study itself: A later analysis reported the same platform for the approximately 110 validation repertoires and the roughly 630 first-cohort repertoires.

The CDR3 sequence is 15 residues long. The germline V gene has CDR1 LNHDA and CDR2 SQIVND (reference sequence). The germline V and J ends were trimmed by 5 bases and 5 bases, with 15 bases remaining between them. Profiling relied on immunoSEQ multiplex PCR, and the TCRdb table lists in-frame clones only, not all of them. The table includes about 110,000 clones, more than 70% detected once. Worth noting for this clone: Antigen specificity is unknown.

Overall study results and limits: Reports described diagnosis of cytomegalovirus status by the classifier as highly specific and sensitive. A list of 150 or so TCR beta chains associated with cytomegalovirus was given. Subsequent analysis showed first-cohort TCR clusters tending to co-occur in roughly 130 validation repertoires.

V usage is TRBV19 and J usage is TRBJ2-2; a possible D gene is TRBD2 (6 bases). This receptor was obtained from a woman under 30 in good health and CMV-seronegative. Sequenced: PBMCs. The CDR3 nucleotides are TGTGCCAGTAGTCCTATGGAGGGTTTGACCGGGGAGCTGTTTTTT. Its protein is CASSPMEGLTGELFF.